This TCR beta chain was identified in a study of T cells expressing NK-cell markers. Study context: According to the study, TCR beta repertoires originated from sorted CD3+CD56+NKG2C+, CD3+CD56+NKG2C- and CD3+CD56-NKG2C+ T cells. The authors sequenced eight donors, of whom seven were HCMV-seropositive and one was seronegative.

Using the 5' RACE reads, TCRdb records one entry per CDR3 protein without DNA. The listing contains 550,000 or so distinct CDR3 sequences. Per germline, CDR1 DFQATT and CDR2 SNEGSKA (reference sequence). The CDR3 is made up of 14 amino acids. General study points: A range of about 1.0-8% of CD8+ T cells consisted of dominant NKG2C+ clonotypes in more than five donors. What remained unclear was the HCMV specificity of expanded NKG2C+ T cell clones.

In regard to this clonotype: The antigen is undetermined.

The V and J genes are TRBV20-1 and TRBJ2-3; TCRdb's D gene call, TRBD2, goes unchecked for lack of DNA. The sequenced material came from blood T cells: a sorted CD56 or NKG2C T cell subset, CD4+ or CD8+ T cells, or bulk PBMC T cells (not recorded which). This TCR came from a man in his late teens or twenties in good health. The CDR3 reads CSSGRAFGTDTQYF.